Listed below are T cell receptor beta chains from one sample, sequenced in a study of T-cell memory formation after mild COVID-19. TCRdb reprocessed the 5' RACE reads with MiXCR, giving one entry per CDR3 protein. The table includes 560,000 or so distinct CDR3 sequences, 17% detected once. The sample comprised PBMCs or a T cell subset sorted from them (not recorded which). These receptor sequences come from an adult woman who had mild COVID-19 (a few samples of this study predate the infection). Cell type and time point are not known. Each CDR3 is given with its conserved first and last residue. D genes are given only for firm matches. Clone size is stated in some rows and not others, as once, few, many or a class when expanded.

J gene,clone size,V gene,D gene,CDR3 DNA,CDR3 protein
TRBJ1-6,few,TRBV5-1,NA,TGCGCCAGCAGCCAGTCGGTAGGGAGTGTTAATTCACTCCTCCACTTT,CASSQSVGSVNSLLHF
TRBJ1-1,NA,TRBV21-1,NA,NA,CASSDKFGQGAEAFF
TRBJ2-7,NA,TRBV7-9,NA,TGTGCCAGCAGCCCCGGGACAACCTTGAGCTCCTACGAGCAGTACTTC,CASSPGTTLSSYEQYF
TRBJ2-1,few,TRBV5-4,NA,TGTGCCAGCAGCTTGGACCCATTAGCCCACAATGAGCAGTTCTTC,CASSLDPLAHNEQFF
TRBJ2-7,NA,TRBV20-1,TRBD2,TGCAGTGCTGTAGCGGGTTCCTCGGGCGAGCAGTACTTC,CSAVAGSSGEQYF
TRBJ2-1,few,TRBV7-2,TRBD2,TGTGCCAGCAGCTTCAAACTAGCGGGGGGGCCGGAATACAATGAGCAGTTCTTC,CASSFKLAGGPEYNEQFF
TRBJ2-3,few,TRBV5-1,NA,TGCGCCACTACGACAGGCCGGAGCACAGATACGCAGTATTTT,CATTTGRSTDTQYF
TRBJ2-7,few,TRBV20-1,TRBD1,TGCAGTGCTCCATCAGCTTACCGGGACAGGGCGTCCTACGAGCAGTACTTC,CSAPSAYRDRASYEQYF
TRBJ1-5,few,TRBV6-5,NA,TGTGCCAGCAGTTACTCTCGTTGGGCAGACCATCAGCCCCAGCATTTT,CASSYSRWADHQPQHF
TRBJ2-1,few,TRBV13,TRBD2,TGTGCCAGCAGCCTCAGACTAGCGGGACTATACAATGAGCAGTTCTTC,CASSLRLAGLYNEQFF
TRBJ2-2,few,TRBV18,TRBD1,TGTGCCAGCTCACCGAGGGACAGCGCGAACACCGGGGAGCTGTTTTTT,CASSPRDSANTGELFF
TRBJ1-1,NA,TRBV5-1,NA,TGCGCCAGCAGCGCTGAGATCGGGACTGAAGCTTTCTTT,CASSAEIGTEAFF
TRBJ2-1,NA,TRBV2,NA,TGTGCCAGTTCTATAAGGGGGACTGACAATGAGCAGTTCTTC,CASSIRGTDNEQFF
TRBJ1-3,NA,TRBV20-1,TRBD1,TGCAGTGCTATGCCCGGGACAGGGACTGGAAACACCATATATTTT,CSAMPGTGTGNTIYF
TRBJ2-7,few,TRBV12-3/TRBV12-4,NA,TGTGCCAGCAGTTTGGGTCCCAACTACTACGAGCAGTACTTC,CASSLGPNYYEQYF
TRBJ2-7,few,TRBV18,TRBD1,TGTGCCAGCTCACCGAGTGGGACAGGGGTCGAGCAGTACTTC,CASSPSGTGVEQYF
TRBJ1-2,NA,TRBV27,NA,TGTGCCAGCAGTCTCAGGACATGGAAGGGCTACACCTTC,CASSLRTWKGYTF
TRBJ1-6,many,TRBV7-9,NA,TGTGCCAGCAGCTTCACGCCACCTGGAGATTCACCCCTCCACTTT,CASSFTPPGDSPLHF
TRBJ1-4,NA,TRBV10-3,NA,TGTGCCATCGGCACTTCAGGGACAACTAATGAAAAACTGTTTTTT,CAIGTSGTTNEKLFF
TRBJ1-2,NA,TRBV12-3/TRBV12-4,TRBD1,TGTGCCAGCAGCCTATCGGACAGGACGTACTATGGCTACACCTTC,CASSLSDRTYYGYTF
TRBJ1-2,NA,TRBV6-5,TRBD1,TGTGCCAGCAGTTACTCGTTGGGACAGGGAGACTATGGCTACACCTTC,CASSYSLGQGDYGYTF
TRBJ1-2,few,TRBV20-1,NA,TGCAGTGCCAGGGGACCTGAGGGCGGCTACACCTTC,CSARGPEGGYTF
TRBJ2-7,many,TRBV6-2/TRBV6-3,TRBD2,TGTGCCAGCAGAGGATCTAGCGGGGGGAGTGCCGAGCAGTACTTC,CASRGSSGGSAEQYF
TRBJ2-7,NA,TRBV7-9,NA,TGTGCCACCTCCGCGGCCCAGGGTGGGTACGAGCAGTACTTC,CATSAAQGGYEQYF
TRBJ2-5,NA,TRBV5-1,NA,TGCGCCACCTCTGGACAGTACCAAGAGACCCAGTACTTC,CATSGQYQETQYF
TRBJ2-1,NA,TRBV4-2,NA,TGTGCCAGCAGCCAAGATACAGTCTCAGGCAGCGGTTCCTACAATGAGCAGTTCTTC,CASSQDTVSGSGSYNEQFF
TRBJ1-1,few,TRBV4-2,TRBD1,TGTGCCAGCAGCCACAGAGGACAGGGGCCTGAAGCTTTCTTT,CASSHRGQGPEAFF
TRBJ2-2,many,TRBV7-9,TRBD2,TGTGCCAGCAGCTCTAGTGGGCTAGCGGGAACCGGGGAGCTGTTTTTT,CASSSSGLAGTGELFF
TRBJ1-2,NA,TRBV5-5,NA,TGTGCCAGCAGCGAGGGACGTAGCTACACCTTC,CASSEGRSYTF
TRBJ2-3,NA,TRBV20-1,TRBD2,TGCAGTGCTATGGGACTACCTCGCACAGATACGCAGTATTTT,CSAMGLPRTDTQYF
TRBJ2-2,few,TRBV7-6,TRBD2,TGTGCCAGCAGAGACAGGCCCAGGACTAGCGGGAAGTCCGGGGAGCTGTTTTTT,CASRDRPRTSGKSGELFF
TRBJ1-5,NA,TRBV19,NA,TGTGCCAGTAGTCCCTTCGGAGTAAGCAATCAGCCCCAGCATTTT,CASSPFGVSNQPQHF
TRBJ1-1,NA,TRBV12-3/TRBV12-4,TRBD1,TGTGCCAGCAGCCCCAGGGGGAGGGGAGACACTGAAGCTTTCTTT,CASSPRGRGDTEAFF
TRBJ2-7,few,TRBV11-3,TRBD2,TGTGCCAGCAGCCAAGCGGGGTTTTGGGGCTACTACGAGCAGTACTTC,CASSQAGFWGYYEQYF
TRBJ2-3,NA,TRBV4-1,TRBD2,TGCGCCAGCAGCCAAGGGGGACTAGCGGGAGTCGCAGATACGCAGTATTTT,CASSQGGLAGVADTQYF
TRBJ2-1,many,TRBV24-1,TRBD2,TGTGCCACCAGTGATATAAGCGGGAGATACAATGAGCAGTTCTTC,CATSDISGRYNEQFF
TRBJ1-4,many,TRBV2,NA,TGTGCCAGCAGTGACGAAAAACTGTTTTTT,CASSDEKLFF